This TCR beta chain was sequenced during a study of CD4 T cells in relation to SARS-CoV-2 and coronaviruses (dated by TCRdb to the early 2020s). A note on the overall study: The ViraFEST assay cultured PBMCs with antigen for roughly 10 days, then sequenced TCR beta CDR3s to find antigen-specific clonal expansions. An HIV-1 Nef peptide pool or a no-peptide culture served as the negative reference condition. Shared crossreactive spike epitopes were mapped to their HLA restriction using patient-derived lymphoblastoid cell lines. At the level of individual TCR clonotypes, the study evaluated whether memory CD4+ T cells crossreact between the spike proteins of SARS-CoV-2 and those of common cold coronaviruses. The Adaptive Biotechnologies TCR-sequencing kit was used to sequence samples from a few pre-COVID donors and the naive versus memory experiments, whereas other data were Illumina-based. A different, Illumina-based TCR-beta assay was used to sequence expansion assays from other donors in the study. Overall results and qualifications from the work: Approximately 61% of donors had memory CD4+ clonotypes that crossrecognized SARS-CoV-2 and at least one common cold coronavirus spike. No donor contributed both pre-pandemic and post-infection samples, which limited tracing the source of pre-existing responses. Crossreactive clones showed significantly weaker SARS-CoV-2-driven expansion than monoreactive clones, consistent with antigenic imprinting. Crossreactivity analysis was centred on spike protein, so crossreactivity against other viral proteins was not assessed. Small numbers of patients and of tested TCRs limited the study.

Notes on this clone: What this receptor recognizes is not known. Base-call qualities are not available, and no considerably larger clone is one nucleotide away.

CD4+ T cells from unexposed donors were collected before the COVID-19 pandemic (2011-2018). After more than nine days of culture, CD4+ T cells were isolated with the EasySep CD4+ T cell isolation kit. As cell numbers permitted, CD4+ T cells from unexposed donors were tested for reactivity to SARS-CoV-2 S and N and to four common cold coronavirus spike pools. Around 1.9 million PBMCs per well were cultured in IMDM with approximately 4.8% human AB serum and about 9.2 IU/ml IL-2. Half of the culture medium was replaced with fresh IL-2-containing medium on days 3 and 7. Triplicate replicate wells were generally used for each peptide culture condition. Leukapheresis product for the unexposed donors was bought commercially. PBMCs were isolated from leukapheresis product or whole blood by Ficoll-Paque PLUS gradient centrifugation. PBMCs were either cryopreserved at -140°C or used fresh in the expansion assay. The QIAamp Micro DNA Kit was used to extract genomic DNA from the CD4+ T cells.

Receptor amplification or capture employed the immunoSEQ multiplex PCR assay. The paper's processing steps were these. During preprocessing, nonproductive sequences were removed, as were CDR3s that did not start with C, did not end with F or W, or were shorter than 7 amino acids. The MANAFEST web app was used to call antigen-specific clonotypes on the basis of expansion compared with the reference and with other culture wells. A clone was considered positive if the clone showed significant expansion compared with the reference culture in 2 of 3 replicate wells at an FDR below 0.05. For a clone to be considered positive, significant expansion relative to all other tandem wells and an odds ratio above 5 were also required. Pairwise Levenshtein distance, computed with the stringdist R package after three terminal residues were trimmed from each end, was used as the measure of CDR3 homology. TCRdb mirrors the immuneACCESS table, restricted to in-frame sequences. Some clones are absent from its copies; in checked studies, under half trace to an unresolved V gene, and the reason for the others is unknown. D and trimming were read from the DNA, whereas the V and J calls and clone size are those reported in that table. This sample has roughly 30,000 clones in its table, and about three quarters of those were observed once. The leading ten clones occupy roughly 17% of the sample.

From a lookup of the germline V gene, CDR1 and CDR2 are KGHSH and LQKENI. Its CDR3 holds 15 amino acids, cysteine through phenylalanine. The sequence is cut down to CDR3 DNA, 45 bases in frame from base 1. Relative to germline, V is missing 6 bases and J is missing 4 bases, with 9 bases of the junction outside any gene match. Recombination linked TRBV18 to TRBJ2-3; 8 middle bases align to TRBD1. The source of this sequence is a human donor in good health. Specimen: CD4+ T cells from PBMCs, cultured in vitro. The nucleotides read TGTGCCAGCTCCATCCCGGACAGGGTCCCAGATACGCAGTATTTT. This encodes CASSIPDRVPDTQYF. The CDR3, completed at both ends by the reference TRBV18 and TRBJ2-3 genes, gives the full variable domain NAGVMQNPRHLVRRRGQEARLRCSPMKGHSHVYWYRQLPEEGLKFMVYLQKENIIDESGMPKERFSAEFPKEGPSILRIQQVVRGDSAAYFCASSIPDRVPDTQYFGPGTRLTVL.